Following are 30 T cell receptor beta chains from one sample sequenced in a study of shared clonotypes between healthy human individuals. Data came from immunoSEQ multiplex PCR; TCRdb stores just in-frame clones and leaves some out. The data hold some 530,000 clones, with about 78% observed a single time. The specimen was PBMCs. The receptors stem from a woman between 35 and 50 years old in good health. Some clones in this sample may be carry-over from other donors' samples.

This chain joins TRBV2 and TRBJ2-3, with 13 bases aligning to TRBD2. The germline V gene has CDR1 SNHLY and CDR2 FYNNEI. This CDR3 is built from 15 residues. Trimming cost V 6 bases and J 4 bases; bases outside gene matches: 4. In DNA form, the CDR3 reads TGTGCCAGCAGAGCCGGGACTAGCGGGGCAGATACGCAGTATTTT. Its translation is CASRAGTSGADTQYF.

This clone was recorded a few times. J is TRBJ1-1 and V is TRBV7-6, with TRBD1 identical over 7 bases. This CDR3 has 13 amino acids. Germline CDR1 SGHVS, CDR2 FNYEAQ. V dropped 1 base and J dropped 7; count of bases not matched to a gene: 3. The CDR3 nucleotides read TGTGCCAGCAGCTTAGGACAGGGCCGTGAAGCTTTCTTT. Its translation is CASSLGQGREAFF.

This chain joins TRBV6-9 and TRBJ2-1, with no clear D. The germline gives CDR1 MNHGY, CDR2 SVAAGI. There are 13 residues in the CDR3. Between the trimmed V and J ends, which lost 2 bases and 5 bases, there was a span of 7 bases. CDR3 protein: CASSYKGNNEQFF. The DNA of the CDR3 is TGTGCCAGCAGTTATAAGGGCAACAATGAGCAGTTCTTC.

This chain links TRBV7-9 with TRBJ2-4; 8 bases agree with TRBD2. This CDR3 region has 14 residues. V was clipped by 4 bases and J by 1 base; unmatched bases: 0. Per germline, CDR1 SEHNR and CDR2 FQNEAQ (reference sequence). The CDR3 is CASSSGGAKNIQYF. The CDR3 region has the DNA TGTGCCAGCAGCTCGGGAGGGGCCAAAAACATTCAGTACTTC.

V and J are TRBV14 and TRBJ1-2, with TRBD1 as a possible D gene (5 bases). This CDR3 comprises 15 residues. Germline CDR1 SGHDN, CDR2 FVKESK. The V end was cut by 1 base, the J end by 4 bases, with 13 bases between. In DNA form, the CDR3 reads TGTGCCAGCAGCCAAGTGGGGGACCGGGGCTATGGCTACACCTTC. This gives the protein CASSQVGDRGYGYTF.

The chain is built from TRBV28 and TRBJ2-4; TRBD2 agrees at 13 bases. Germline V gene lookup returns CDR1 MDHEN and CDR2 SYDVKM. J lost 8 bases, V lost 5 bases, and 12 bases had no gene match. The CDR3 spans 17 residues. CDR3 sequence (DNA): TGTGCCAGCAGTCCCCTCGGACTAGCGGGAGTTCTGGACATTCAGTACTTC. Amino acid sequence: CASSPLGLAGVLDIQYF.

A remark on this clone: This specimen includes other DNA sequences encoding the same CDR3. V gene TRBV9 combines with J gene TRBJ1-1; tentative D call: TRBD1 (5 bases). The CDR3 extends over 14 amino acids. The V end was cut by 0 bases, the J end by 3 bases, with 9 bases between. Germline CDR1 reads SGDLS; CDR2 reads YYNGEE. CDR3: CASSVGGRDTEAFF. The CDR3 bases are TGTGCCAGCAGCGTAGGAGGCAGGGACACTGAAGCTTTCTTT.

This clone was picked up one time. The rearrangement uses TRBV6-6 and TRBJ2-7; 9 bases fit TRBD2. The CDR3 loop spans 14 amino acids. Looked up from germline, CDR1 is MNHNY and CDR2 is SVGAGI (reference sequence). The V segment lost 5 bases and the J segment 2 bases; nucleotides outside the gene matches: 4. CDR3 in amino acids: CASSRSGSPYEQYF. CDR3 bases: TGTGCCAGCAGTCGTAGCGGGAGCCCCTACGAGCAGTACTTC.

This clone was counted a single time. The J gene is TRBJ2-7, the V gene TRBV5-1; 8 nucleotides agree with TRBD2. Germline-derived CDR1 and CDR2 are SGHRS and YFSETQ. After removal of 2 bases from V and 6 bases from J, the junction contained 19 bases not matched to a gene. This CDR3 spans 18 amino acids. In DNA form, the CDR3 reads TGCGCCAGCAGCTTTACACTGAACATGGCGGGAGGAATAGGCGAGCAGTACTTC. Its translation: CASSFTLNMAGGIGEQYF.

This chain connects TRBV6-1 to TRBJ2-5, with 9 nucleotides matching TRBD1. V dropped 1 base and J dropped 2; count of bases not matched to a gene: 5. The CDR3 sequence is 16 residues long. CDR1 and CDR2 from the germline V gene are MNHNS and SASEGT. The CDR3 DNA reads as TGTGCCAGCAGTGAAGGGGGGACAGGGATTCAAGAGACCCAGTACTTC. Translated: CASSEGGTGIQETQYF.

This chain joins TRBV14 and TRBJ1-2; no clear D. Trimming took off 1 base at V and 4 bases at J, with 7 bases between the two ends. This CDR3 has 13 amino acids. The germline CDR1 and CDR2 sequences are SGHDN and FVKESK. The CDR3 sequence is CASSQVGFYGYTF. CDR3 nucleotide sequence: TGTGCCAGCAGCCAAGTAGGGTTCTATGGCTACACCTTC.

The chain links TRBV21-1 to TRBJ1-5. TRBV21-1 is a pseudogene. The CDR3 has 12 residues. In nucleotides, the CDR3 is TGTGCCAGCAGCAAAGACCCGGGACGGCAGCATTTT. Translation gives CASSKDPGRQHF.

With respect to this clone: At one of its ends the junction is not consistent with the germline gene, which may arise from a read error. The rearrangement uses TRBV7-9 and TRBJ2-3; D ambiguous. The CDR3 consists of 10 residues. Germline assignment: CDR1 SEHNR and CDR2 FQNEAQ (reference sequence). This chain's CDR3 is CARGTDTQYF. The CDR3 DNA is TGCGCTCGTGGCACAGATACGCAGTATTTT.

V is TRBV7-2 and J is TRBJ1-2; a weak D match, TRBD1 (5 bases). The germline gives CDR1 SGHTA, CDR2 FQGNSA. Trimming shortened V by 1 base and J by 4 bases, and 10 bases separated the two germline ends. This CDR3 spans 14 amino acids. CDR3 loop: CASSLGRDAYGYTF. The CDR3 bases are TGTGCCAGCAGCTTAGGCCGGGACGCCTATGGCTACACCTTC. The full variable domain, rest sourced from reference TRBV7-2 and TRBJ1-2, is GAGVSQSPSNKVTEKGKDVELRCDPISGHTALYWYRQSLGQGLEFLIYFQGNSAPDKSGLPSDRFSAERTGGSVSTLTIQRTQQEDSAVYLCASSLGRDAYGYTFGSGTRLTVV.

The chain is built from TRBV2 and TRBJ1-2; 10 bases map to TRBD1. Germline V lookup: CDR1 SNHLY, CDR2 FYNNEI. This CDR3 is 14 amino acids long. V shed 8 bases and J 0 bases; nucleotides not matched to a gene: 3. The CDR3 DNA is TGTGCCAGCGGACAGGGGGGGACTAACTATGGCTACACCTTC. Protein product: CASGQGGTNYGYTF.

The J gene is TRBJ2-3, the V gene TRBV28; 9 bases are a match to TRBD2. Germline CDR1 MDHEN, CDR2 SYDVKM. This CDR3 comprises 15 residues. V gave up 4 bases and J gave up 8 bases; unmatched junction bases: 10. CDR3 DNA sequence: TGTGCCAGCAGTTCGACCCTAGCGGGAATTGCTACGCAGTATTTT. Its translation is CASSSTLAGIATQYF.

This clone was seen a handful of times. CDR3 in amino acids: CASRAGDSSYEQYF. The CDR3 coding sequence is TGTGCCAGCAGAGCCGGGGACAGCTCCTACGAGCAGTACTTC. V usage is TRBV28 and J usage is TRBJ2-7; TRBD1 aligns across 7 bases. Germline V gene data show CDR1 as MDHEN and CDR2 as SYDVKM. This CDR3 is 14 amino acids long. Trimming cost V 6 bases and J 0 bases; bases outside gene matches: 5.

Notes on this clone: A junction boundary mismatches the germline segment, possibly from a read error. Other DNA sequences in this specimen translate into the identical CDR3. V and J are TRBV19 and TRBJ1-2; no definite D call. This CDR3 is built from 14 residues. The V gene's germline CDR1 is LNHDA and CDR2 SQIVND (reference sequence). CDR3 in amino acids: CASSGLARSYGYTF. The CDR3, as DNA: TGCGCCAGTAGTGGGCTGGCCCGCTCCTATGGCTACACCTTC.

The chain recombines TRBV7-3 with TRBJ2-1; D is unresolved. The germline CDR1 and CDR2 sequences are SGHTA and FQGTGA. The CDR3 runs to 13 residues. V was shortened by 4 bases and J by 4 bases, with 8 bases between the two germline ends. The CDR3 is CASSSNPYNEQFF. The CDR3 DNA sequence: TGTGCCAGCAGCTCTAACCCTTACAATGAGCAGTTCTTC.

The chain joins TRBV28 to TRBJ1-2; TRBD1 might be the D (6 bases). The V and J ends lost 7 bases and 3 bases respectively, with 12 bases between them. Germline-derived CDR1 and CDR2 are MDHEN and SYDVKM. The CDR3 consists of 13 residues. CDR3 DNA sequence: TGTGCCAGCACCTCGGGGGGCGACTATGGCTACACCTTC. Amino acids: CASTSGGDYGYTF.

About this clone: This may be a read error: a much more frequent sequence differs by one nucleotide. This same CDR3 is encoded by further DNA sequences in the sample. V is TRBV29-1 and J is TRBJ1-1, with D maybe TRBD1 (5 bases). Trimming stripped 3 bases from V and 4 bases from J, with 12 bases between. Germline lookup yields CDR1 SQVTM and CDR2 ANQGSEA. The CDR3 sequence is 13 residues long. The CDR3 DNA reads TGCAGCGTTGATTATGGCGGGGGCACTGAAGCTTTCTTT. It translates to CSVDYGGGTEAFF.

The rearrangement links TRBV15 to TRBJ1-5; TRBD1 might be the D (5 bases). V lost 0 bases and J lost 1, with 19 bases in between. CDR3 length equals 19 residues. Germline values: CDR1 LNHNV, CDR2 YYDKDF (reference sequence). In nucleotides, the CDR3 is TGTGCCACCAGCAGAGATGGGGGTTCTGCTGGCTGGAGCAATCAGCCCCAGCATTTT. Amino acids: CATSRDGGSAGWSNQPQHF. Full variable domain (remainder filled in from reference TRBV15 and TRBJ1-5): DAMVIQNPRYQVTQFGKPVTLSCSQTLNHNVMYWYQQKSSQAPKLLFHYYDKDFNNEADTPDNFQSRRPNTSFCFLDIRSPGLGDTAMYLCATSRDGGSAGWSNQPQHFGDGTRLSIL.

The chain recombines TRBV5-8 with TRBJ2-3; 10 bases map to TRBD1. CDR3 length: 17 amino acids. Germline V gene sequence: CDR1 SGHTS, CDR2 YDEGEE. Unmatched junction bases numbered 12, after V lost 3 bases and J lost 5 bases. CDR3 nucleotide sequence: TGTGCCAGCAGCTCCAACCTGGGACAGGGGAGCGGAGATACGCAGTATTTT. Residues: CASSSNLGQGSGDTQYF.

The rearrangement uses TRBV5-5 and TRBJ2-3; the D call may be TRBD1 or TRBD2 (5 bases each). The CDR3 extends over 13 amino acids. Per the germline V gene, CDR1 is SGHKS and CDR2 is YYEKEE (reference sequence). Trimming removed 9 bases at V and 1 base at J, with 12 bases between. The CDR3 loop is CATNGAGTDTQYF. CDR3 bases: TGTGCCACCAACGGGGCGGGCACAGATACGCAGTATTTT.

This clone has ten or more counts. This chain uses TRBV18 with TRBJ1-5; TRBD1 aligns across 9 bases. The CDR3 totals 18 residues. CDR1 KGHSH and CDR2 LQKENI come from the germline V gene. V was pared by 3 bases and J by 0 bases, with 9 bases of the junction left unmatched. CDR3 in DNA: TGTGCCAGCTCACCGACTCCCGGGACAGGGAATAGCAATCAGCCCCAGCATTTT. Translation gives CASSPTPGTGNSNQPQHF.

J is TRBJ1-4 and V is TRBV4-3, with D tentatively TRBD1 (6 bases). The germline V gene encodes CDR1 LGHNA and CDR2 YSLEER. The CDR3 sequence is 15 residues long. The ends were cut back, 2 bases at V and 8 bases at J, with 15 bases in the middle. Here the CDR3 reads CASSQLPGDGEKLFF. DNA for the CDR3: TGCGCCAGCAGCCAACTTCCAGGGGATGGGGAAAAACTGTTTTTT.

This clone was counted a single time. This chain joins TRBV6-6 and TRBJ1-1, with unresolved D. The CDR3 has 14 residues. From germline, CDR1 is MNHNY and CDR2 SVGAGI (reference sequence). V lost 6 bases and J 3 bases, leaving 14 bases between the germline ends. The CDR3: CASREPGRDTEAFF. The CDR3 DNA follows: TGTGCCAGCAGGGAACCCGGCAGAGACACTGAAGCTTTCTTT.

With regard to this clone: Only one base separates this from a far larger clonotype, so it likely reflects a read error. CDR3 sequence (DNA): TGTGCCTGGAGTGTCGGGCCTTCCTCCTATGGCTACACCTTC. Protein product: CAWSVGPSSYGYTF. This chain connects TRBV30 to TRBJ1-2; no reliable D call. Trimming stripped 0 bases from V and 4 bases from J, with 12 bases between. Germline V gene data show CDR1 as GTSNPN and CDR2 as SVGIG (reference sequence). The CDR3 sequence is 14 residues long.

Notes on this clone: Distinct nucleotide sequences in the sample also encode this CDR3. The CDR3 nucleotides read TGTGCCAGCTCACCCGGGGCAGGGCCATACGAGCAGTACTTC. Translating gives CASSPGAGPYEQYF. This chain joins TRBV18 and TRBJ2-7, with D perhaps matching TRBD1 or TRBD2 (5 bases each). Trimming took 3 bases from V and 4 from J, leaving 13 bases between them. CDR1 KGHSH and CDR2 LQKENI come from the germline V gene. The CDR3 is 14 amino acids.

The chain is built from TRBV5-4 and TRBJ2-3, with 7 bases matching TRBD1. Unmatched junction bases numbered 5, after V lost 2 bases and J lost 2 bases. This CDR3 is 15 amino acids long. Germline loops: CDR1 SGHNT, CDR2 YYREEE (reference sequence). This CDR3 reads CASSFDRAPTDTQYF. The CDR3 DNA reads as TGTGCCAGCAGCTTCGACAGGGCCCCCACAGATACGCAGTATTTT.